This T cell receptor (beta chain) is drawn from a study of blood T cell repertoires in COVID-19. Whole-study context: COVID-19 samples from acute and convalescent phases originated in the United States, Italy and Spain.

Trimming took 4 bases from V and 5 from J, leaving 12 bases between them. Germline CDR1 reads LNHDA; CDR2 reads SQIVND (reference sequence). The CDR3 consists of 15 residues. This table comes from immunoSEQ multiplex PCR, and its TCRdb copy is limited to in-frame clones, with some not included. Of tens of thousands of clones listed, 88% are singletons. Sequencing was done on a sample of peripheral blood. This TCR was recovered from a man aged 45-60 years with active COVID-19. The chain links TRBV19 to TRBJ1-6; TRBD1 is a possible D gene (6 bases). The CDR3 sequence is CASSTDRLNNSPLHF. CDR3 nucleotides: TGTGCCAGTAGTACGGACAGACTCAATAATTCACCCCTCCACTTT.